This T cell receptor beta chain derives from a study of early T cells in non-severe SARS-CoV-2 infection. Findings and caveats of the study: Lookups in VDJdb leaned toward anti-spike CD8 responses and missed private and CD4 specificities.

The CDR3 is made up of 12 amino acids. Deletions cut 7 bases from V and 7 bases from J, with 13 bases between. The germline V gene encodes CDR1 MNHEY and CDR2 SMNVEV (reference sequence). Worth noting for this clonotype: As yet, its antigen is unknown. The missing conserved phenylalanine or tryptophan at the end of this CDR3 makes a read error likely.

Researchers tagged individual cDNA molecules with unique molecular identifiers. TCRdb re-analysed the 5' RACE reads in MiXCR, keeping a single row per CDR3 protein. The data contain some 53,000 distinct CDR3 sequences, 6.5% to 9% of them seen just once; the ten biggest clones take up approximately 9.8%. Material: whole blood. The chain links TRBV27 to TRBJ1-2; TRBD1 is a possible D gene (6 bases). The sequence came from an adult who was a healthcare worker with PCR-confirmed SARS-CoV-2 infection or an uninfected control (not recorded which). CDR3 loop: CASKVGGGGYTY. CDR3 nucleotide sequence: TGTGCCAGCAAGGTCGGGGGCGGTGGCTACACCTAC.